The clone carrying this TCR beta chain was counted a few times. Library preparation (for TCRbeta) was performed with unique molecular identifiers. TCRdb ran MiXCR on the PCR reads and lists one entry per CDR3 protein. The profile shows roughly 200,000 distinct CDR3 sequences, about a tenth of them singletons. The data derive from a study of T-cell reconstitution after alpha-beta-depleted transplantation in children. The TCR sequence derives from a human donor who donated a stem cell graft to a child with acute lymphoblastic leukemia. This sample comprised PBMCs from the stem cell graft donor, obtained from the stem cell graft.

For the CDR3, the DNA is TGTGCCAGCAGCTTAATGGCTGGGACGAACACCGGGGAGCTGTTTTTT. It codes for CASSLMAGTNTGELFF. This rearrangement joins TRBV7-2 to TRBJ2-2; D not resolved. Trimming left V 2 bases short and J 0 bases short, with 10 bases between. The CDR3 covers 16 residues. The germline gives CDR1 SGHTA, CDR2 FQGNSA.